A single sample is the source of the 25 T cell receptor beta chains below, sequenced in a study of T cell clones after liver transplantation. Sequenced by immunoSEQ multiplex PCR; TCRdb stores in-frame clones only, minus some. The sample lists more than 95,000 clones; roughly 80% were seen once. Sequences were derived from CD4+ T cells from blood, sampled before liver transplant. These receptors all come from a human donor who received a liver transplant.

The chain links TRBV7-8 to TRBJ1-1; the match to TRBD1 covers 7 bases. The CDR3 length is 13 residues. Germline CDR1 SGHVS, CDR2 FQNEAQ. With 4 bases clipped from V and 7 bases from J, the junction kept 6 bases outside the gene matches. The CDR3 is CASSSLRDSEAFF. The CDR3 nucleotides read TGTGCCAGCAGCTCCCTCCGGGACAGTGAAGCTTTCTTT.

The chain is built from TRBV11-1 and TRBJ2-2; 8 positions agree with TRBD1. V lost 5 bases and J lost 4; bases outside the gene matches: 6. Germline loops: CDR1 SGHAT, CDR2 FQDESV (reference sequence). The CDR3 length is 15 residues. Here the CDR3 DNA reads TGTGCCAGCAGCCCGGGACAGGCCAGCACCGGGGAGCTGTTTTTT. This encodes CASSPGQASTGELFF.

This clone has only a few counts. The CDR3 DNA sequence: TGTGCCAGCAGTGCGGCGGTACCCTCCTATAATTCACCCCTCCACTTT. Its protein is CASSAAVPSYNSPLHF. The V gene is TRBV6-1, the J gene TRBJ1-6; D ambiguous. The germline gives CDR1 MNHNS, CDR2 SASEGT. Between the trimmed V and J ends, which lost 4 bases and 0 bases, there was a span of 10 bases. The CDR3 has 16 amino acids.

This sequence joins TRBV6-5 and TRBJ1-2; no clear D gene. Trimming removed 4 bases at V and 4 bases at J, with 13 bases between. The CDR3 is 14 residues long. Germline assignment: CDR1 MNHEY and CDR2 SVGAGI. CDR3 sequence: CASSLVSGAYGYTF. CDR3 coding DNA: TGTGCCAGCAGTTTGGTATCGGGTGCCTATGGCTACACCTTC.

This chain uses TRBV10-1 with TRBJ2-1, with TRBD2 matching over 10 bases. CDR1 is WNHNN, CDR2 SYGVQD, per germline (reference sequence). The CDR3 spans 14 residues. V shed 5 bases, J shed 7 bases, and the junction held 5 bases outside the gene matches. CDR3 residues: CASSSGRAGNEQFF. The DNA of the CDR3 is TGCGCCAGCAGTAGCGGGAGGGCCGGAAATGAGCAGTTCTTC.

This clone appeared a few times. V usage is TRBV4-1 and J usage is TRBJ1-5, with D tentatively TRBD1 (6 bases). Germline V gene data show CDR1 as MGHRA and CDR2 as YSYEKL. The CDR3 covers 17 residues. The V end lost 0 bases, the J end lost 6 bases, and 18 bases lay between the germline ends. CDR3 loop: CASSQELTRGYGQPQHF. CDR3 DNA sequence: TGCGCCAGCAGCCAAGAACTGACCAGGGGATATGGTCAGCCCCAGCATTTT.

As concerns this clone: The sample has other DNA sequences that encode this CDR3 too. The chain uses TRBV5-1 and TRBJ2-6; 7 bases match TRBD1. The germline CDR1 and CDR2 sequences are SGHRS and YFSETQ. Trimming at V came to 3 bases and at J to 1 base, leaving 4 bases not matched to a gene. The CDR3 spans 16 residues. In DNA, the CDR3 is TGCGCCAGCAGCTCGACAGGGTTTTCTGGGGCCAACGTCCTGACTTTC. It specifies CASSSTGFSGANVLTF.

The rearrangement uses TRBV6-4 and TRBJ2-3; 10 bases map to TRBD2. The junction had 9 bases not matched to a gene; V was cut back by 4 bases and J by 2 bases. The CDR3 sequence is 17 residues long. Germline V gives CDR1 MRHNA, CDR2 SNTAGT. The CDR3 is CASSGTTGLAATDTQYF. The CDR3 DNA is TGTGCCAGCAGTGGGACGACCGGACTAGCGGCCACAGATACGCAGTATTTT.

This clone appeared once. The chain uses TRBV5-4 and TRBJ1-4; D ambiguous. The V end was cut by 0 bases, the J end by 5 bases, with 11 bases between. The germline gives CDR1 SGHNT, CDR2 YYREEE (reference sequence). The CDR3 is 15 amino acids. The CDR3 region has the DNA TGTGCCAGCAGCTTGGGGCCAAAAACCAATGAAAAACTGTTTTTT. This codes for CASSLGPKTNEKLFF. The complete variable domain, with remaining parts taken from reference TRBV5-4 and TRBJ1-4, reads ETGVTQSPTHLIKTRGQQVTLRCSSQSGHNTVSWYQQALGQGPQFIFQYYREEENGRGNFPPRFSGLQFPNYSSELNVNALELDDSALYLCASSLGPKTNEKLFFGSGTQLSVL.

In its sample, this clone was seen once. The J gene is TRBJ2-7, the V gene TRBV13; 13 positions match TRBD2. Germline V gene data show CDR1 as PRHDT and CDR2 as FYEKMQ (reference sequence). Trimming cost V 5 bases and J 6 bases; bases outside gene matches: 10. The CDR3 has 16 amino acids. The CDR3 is CASSQGLAGAGGEQYF. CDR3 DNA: TGTGCCAGCAGCCAAGGACTAGCGGGAGCCGGGGGCGAGCAGTACTTC.

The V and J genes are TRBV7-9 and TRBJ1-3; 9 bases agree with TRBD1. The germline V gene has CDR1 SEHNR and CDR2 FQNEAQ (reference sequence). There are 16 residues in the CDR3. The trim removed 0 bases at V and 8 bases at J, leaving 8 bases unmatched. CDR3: CASSLASGTGMDTIYF. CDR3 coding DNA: TGTGCCAGCAGCTTAGCTTCCGGGACAGGGATGGACACCATATATTTT.

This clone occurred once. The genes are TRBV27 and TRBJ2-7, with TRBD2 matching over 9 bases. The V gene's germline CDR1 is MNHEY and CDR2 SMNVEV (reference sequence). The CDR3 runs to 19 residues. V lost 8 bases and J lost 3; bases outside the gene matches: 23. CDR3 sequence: CASVAQGPGASGTLYEQYF. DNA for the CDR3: TGTGCCAGCGTCGCACAGGGGCCTGGCGCTAGCGGGACCCTCTACGAGCAGTACTTC.

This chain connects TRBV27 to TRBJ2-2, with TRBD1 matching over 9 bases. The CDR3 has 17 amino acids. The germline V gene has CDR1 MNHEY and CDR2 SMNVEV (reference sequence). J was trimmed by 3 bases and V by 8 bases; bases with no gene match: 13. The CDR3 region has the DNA TGTGCCAGCGGGAGAATCCTCGGGACAGGGTACACCGGGGAGCTGTTTTTT. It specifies CASGRILGTGYTGELFF.

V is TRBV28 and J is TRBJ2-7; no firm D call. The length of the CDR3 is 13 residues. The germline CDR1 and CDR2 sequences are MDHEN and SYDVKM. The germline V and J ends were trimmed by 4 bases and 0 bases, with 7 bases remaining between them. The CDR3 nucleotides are TGTGCCAGCAGTTGGGGTACCTCCTACGAGCAGTACTTC. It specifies CASSWGTSYEQYF.

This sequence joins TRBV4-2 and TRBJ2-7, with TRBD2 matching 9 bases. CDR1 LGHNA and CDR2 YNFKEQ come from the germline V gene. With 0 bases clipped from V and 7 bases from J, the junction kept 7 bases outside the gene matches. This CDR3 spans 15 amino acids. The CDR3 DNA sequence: TGTGCCAGCAGCCAAGATTCCGCGGGGGGGCGGGAGCAGTACTTC. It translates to CASSQDSAGGREQYF.

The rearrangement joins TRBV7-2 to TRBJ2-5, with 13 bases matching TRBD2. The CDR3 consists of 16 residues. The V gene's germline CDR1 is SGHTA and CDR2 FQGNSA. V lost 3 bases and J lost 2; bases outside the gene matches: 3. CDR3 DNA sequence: TGTGCCAGCAGCTTGACTAGCGGGGGGTCTCAAGAGACCCAGTACTTC. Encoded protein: CASSLTSGGSQETQYF.

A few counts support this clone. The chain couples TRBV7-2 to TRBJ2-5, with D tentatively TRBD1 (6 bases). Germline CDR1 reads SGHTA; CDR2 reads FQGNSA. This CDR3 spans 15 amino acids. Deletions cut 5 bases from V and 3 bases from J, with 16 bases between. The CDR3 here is CASSPRPGVEETQYF. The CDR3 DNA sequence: TGTGCCAGCAGCCCCCGGCCAGGGGTGGAAGAGACCCAGTACTTC.

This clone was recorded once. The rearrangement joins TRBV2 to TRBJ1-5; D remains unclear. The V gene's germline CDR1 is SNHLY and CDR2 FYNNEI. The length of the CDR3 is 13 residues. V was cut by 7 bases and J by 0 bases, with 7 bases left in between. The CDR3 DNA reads TGTGCCAGCAACAGAAATAGCAATCAGCCCCAGCATTTT. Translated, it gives CASNRNSNQPQHF.

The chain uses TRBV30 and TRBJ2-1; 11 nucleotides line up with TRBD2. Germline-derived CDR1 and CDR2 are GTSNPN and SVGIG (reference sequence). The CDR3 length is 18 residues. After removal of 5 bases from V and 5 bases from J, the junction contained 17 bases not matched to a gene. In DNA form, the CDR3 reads TGTGCCTGGGGCCGCCTTAGCGGGAGGGCCCGCCCGGACAATGAGCAGTTCTTC. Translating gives CAWGRLSGRARPDNEQFF.

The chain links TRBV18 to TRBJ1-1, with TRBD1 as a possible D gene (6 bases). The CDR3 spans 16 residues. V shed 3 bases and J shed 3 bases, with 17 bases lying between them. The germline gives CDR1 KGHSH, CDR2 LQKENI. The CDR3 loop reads CASSPRGGDSYTEAFF. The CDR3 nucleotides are TGTGCCAGCTCACCGCGGGGGGGCGATTCATACACTGAAGCTTTCTTT.

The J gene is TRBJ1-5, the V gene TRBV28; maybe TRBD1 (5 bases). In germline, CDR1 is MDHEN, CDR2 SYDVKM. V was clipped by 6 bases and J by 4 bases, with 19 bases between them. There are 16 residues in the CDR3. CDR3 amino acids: CASSSYGGTRNQPQHF. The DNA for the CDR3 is TGTGCCAGCAGCTCGTATGGGGGGACCCGAAATCAGCCCCAGCATTTT.

The CDR3: CASSRTGTGGKETQYF. CDR3 DNA: TGCGCCAGCAGCCGCACCGGGACAGGGGGCAAAGAGACCCAGTACTTC. This sequence joins TRBV5-1 and TRBJ2-5, with 12 bases aligning to TRBD1. V shed 4 bases, J shed 3 bases, and the junction held 7 bases outside the gene matches. The CDR3 runs 16 residues. Germline CDR1 and CDR2: SGHRS and YFSETQ.

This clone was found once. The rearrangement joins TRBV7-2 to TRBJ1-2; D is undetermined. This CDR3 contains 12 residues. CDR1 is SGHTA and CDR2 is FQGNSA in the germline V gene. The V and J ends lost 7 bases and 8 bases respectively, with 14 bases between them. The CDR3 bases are TGTGCCAGCACCCGACAACGAGAAGGCTACACCTTC. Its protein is CASTRQREGYTF.

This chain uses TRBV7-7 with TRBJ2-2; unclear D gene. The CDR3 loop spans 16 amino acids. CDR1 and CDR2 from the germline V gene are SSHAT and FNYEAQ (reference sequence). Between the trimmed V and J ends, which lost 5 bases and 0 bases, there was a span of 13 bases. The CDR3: CASSPQSGTNTGELFF. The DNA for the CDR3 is TGTGCCAGCAGCCCCCAGTCCGGCACGAACACCGGGGAGCTGTTTTTT.

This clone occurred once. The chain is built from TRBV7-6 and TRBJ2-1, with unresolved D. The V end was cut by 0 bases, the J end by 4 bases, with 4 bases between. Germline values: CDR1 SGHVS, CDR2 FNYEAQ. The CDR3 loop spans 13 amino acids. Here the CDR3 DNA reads TGTGCCAGCAGCTTAGCAACTTACAATGAGCAGTTCTTC. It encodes CASSLATYNEQFF. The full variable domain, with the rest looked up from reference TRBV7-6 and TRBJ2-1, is GAGVSQSPRYKVTKRGQDVALRCDPISGHVSLYWYRQALGQGPEFLTYFNYEAQQDKSGLPNDRFSAERPEGSISTLTIQRTEQRDSAMYRCASSLATYNEQFFGPGTRLTVL.